This T cell receptor (beta chain) emerged from a study of blood T cell repertoires in COVID-19. The authors' processing: Nucleated cell counts were estimated from reference gene primer amplification. Profiling relied on immunoSEQ multiplex PCR, and the TCRdb table lists in-frame clones only, not all of them. The V and J calls and clone size come from that table; D and trimming were worked out from the DNA. The repertoire consists of tens of thousands of clones, with approximately 82% occurring once and the leading ten covering 6% to 7.5%. This clone has only a few counts. Germline CDR1 reads ENHRY; CDR2 reads SYGVKD. This CDR3 has 15 residues. Trimming took 2 bases from V and 4 from J; bases not matched to a gene: 2.

This chain uses TRBV10-3 with TRBJ1-6; 7 bases are shared with TRBD1. The sequence derives from a middle-aged man with active or convalescent COVID-19. The sample comprised peripheral blood. The CDR3 nucleotides read TGTGCCATCAGTGAGGGGGGACAGTATAATTCACCCCTCCACTTT. Its translation: CAISEGGQYNSPLHF.